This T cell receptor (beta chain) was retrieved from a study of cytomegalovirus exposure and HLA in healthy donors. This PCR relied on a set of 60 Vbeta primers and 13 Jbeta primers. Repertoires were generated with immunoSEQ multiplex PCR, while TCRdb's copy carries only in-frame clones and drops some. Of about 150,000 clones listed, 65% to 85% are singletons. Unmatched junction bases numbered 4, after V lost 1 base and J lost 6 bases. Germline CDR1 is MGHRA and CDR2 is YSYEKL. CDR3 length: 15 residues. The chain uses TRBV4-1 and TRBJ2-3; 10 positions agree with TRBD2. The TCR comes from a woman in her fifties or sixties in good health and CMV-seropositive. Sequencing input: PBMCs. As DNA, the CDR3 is TGCGCCAGCAGCCAAGGGACTAGCGGCCAGGATACGCAGTATTTT. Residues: CASSQGTSGQDTQYF.